The table lists the clone carrying this TCR beta chain with a count of one. Antigen: not known. This sample is drawn from a study of T cell responses to AZD1222 COVID-19 vaccine. The study, taken as a whole, reports: Spike was spanned by vaccine-associated CD4 TCRs, which were dominant at 160-218 and 743-854. With two AZD1222 doses given, Spike-specific TCR breadth and depth both rose. There were repertoire samples only from the period after the peak T cell response.

The CDR3 loop spans 17 amino acids. The ends lost 2 bases at V and 7 bases at J; junction bases unmatched: 12. Germline CDR1 and CDR2: LGHNA and YNFKEQ. Produced via immunoSEQ multiplex PCR; TCRdb's table is partial and in-frame only. The sample lists about 270,000 clones; 94% were seen once. The sequence derives from an adult who received the AZD1222 COVID-19 vaccine. V is TRBV4-2 and J is TRBJ2-3; TRBD2 matches 10 bases. The sample in question was peripheral blood, obtained 28 days after the second AZD1222 dose. CDR3 sequence (DNA): TGTGCCAGCAGCCAAAGGTCTAGCGGGAGCTACTCGTATACGCAGTATTTT. It is translated as CASSQRSSGSYSYTQYF.